A single sample gave rise to the 12 T cell receptor beta chains below, sequenced in a study of sequential checkpoint blockade in melanoma. The table came from immunoSEQ multiplex PCR; TCRdb's copy has only in-frame clones and leaves some out. The sample yields about 21,000 clones, approximately 80% seen once. This sample's treatment: randomized to nivolumab then ipilimumab (arm A) or the reverse (arm B). Sample: CD8+ T cells sorted from blood (inferred from file names), taken from a patient given nivolumab and ipilimumab in sequence. These receptors originate from a human donor with melanoma.

The chain links TRBV11-2 to TRBJ1-2, with D possibly being TRBD1 (6 bases). This CDR3 comprises 11 residues. Trimming removed 1 base from V and 11 bases from J, with 8 bases in between. Per the germline V gene, CDR1 is SGHAT and CDR2 is FQNNGV. This CDR3 reads CASSLGQEYTF. Here the CDR3 DNA reads TGTGCCAGCAGCTTAGGACAGGAGTACACCTTC.

The rearrangement joins TRBV28 to TRBJ2-3; TRBD1 matches 10 bases. The CDR3 is 18 amino acids. The V segment lost 7 bases and the J segment 0 bases; nucleotides outside the gene matches: 13. Germline V gene data show CDR1 as MDHEN and CDR2 as SYDVKM. In DNA form, the CDR3 reads TGTGCCAGCAAGGAGGGGCCCGGACAGGGGGTCAGCACAGATACGCAGTATTTT. The encoded protein is CASKEGPGQGVSTDTQYF. Variable domain in full (rest from reference TRBV28 and TRBJ2-3): DVKVTQSSRYLVKRTGEKVFLECVQDMDHENMFWYRQDPGLGLRLIYFSYDVKMKEKGDIPEGYSVSREKKERFSLILESASTNQTSMYLCASKEGPGQGVSTDTQYFGPGTRLTVL.

V gene TRBV18 combines with J gene TRBJ2-5, with 7 nucleotides matching TRBD1. Germline CDR1 is KGHSH and CDR2 is LQKENI. This CDR3 contains 15 residues. The trim removed 2 bases at V and 2 bases at J, leaving 5 bases unmatched. CDR3 loop: CASSPTPGQQETQYF. For the CDR3, the DNA is TGTGCCAGCTCACCAACTCCGGGACAGCAAGAGACCCAGTACTTC. The full variable domain, rest sourced from reference TRBV18 and TRBJ2-5, is NAGVMQNPRHLVRRRGQEARLRCSPMKGHSHVYWYRQLPEEGLKFMVYLQKENIIDESGMPKERFSAEFPKEGPSILRIQQVVRGDSAAYFCASSPTPGQQETQYFGPGTRLLVL.

The chain uses TRBV19 and TRBJ1-6; 8 bases align to TRBD1. Germline CDR1 reads LNHDA; CDR2 reads SQIVND (reference sequence). J was trimmed by 10 bases and V by 0 bases; bases with no gene match: 8. This CDR3 contains 16 residues. CDR3 sequence reads: CASSIEGQGLGSPLHF. In DNA, the CDR3 is TGTGCCAGTAGTATAGAAGGACAGGGATTGGGATCACCCCTCCACTTT.

This clone is termed medium-sized. The rearrangement links TRBV9 to TRBJ2-1; TRBD2 matches 12 bases. With 4 bases clipped from V and 11 bases from J, the junction kept 13 bases outside the gene matches. The CDR3 runs to 16 residues. From germline, CDR1 is SGDLS and CDR2 YYNGEE. CDR3 amino acids: CASSPLAGGVVPKQFF. Here the CDR3 DNA reads TGTGCCAGCAGCCCACTAGCGGGGGGAGTGGTTCCGAAGCAGTTCTTC.

V usage is TRBV18 and J usage is TRBJ2-3; D remains unclear. The V end was cut by 2 bases, the J end by 1 base, with 7 bases between. Germline-derived CDR1 and CDR2 are KGHSH and LQKENI. CDR3 length: 14 residues. CDR3 DNA: TGTGCCAGCTCACCAGACACCCGCACAGATACGCAGTATTTT. Amino acid sequence: CASSPDTRTDTQYF.

The chain links TRBV5-8 to TRBJ2-5, with D possibly matching TRBD1 (5 bases). TRBJ2-7 explains the end of the DNA better; the J call may be wrong. Germline V CDR1 and CDR2: SGHTS, YDEGEE. The CDR3 extends over 15 amino acids. The CDR3 DNA follows: TGTGCCAGCAGCTTGTGGCAGGGCGTCTCCTACGAGCAGTACTTC. Encoded protein: CASSLWQGVSYEQYF.

The rearrangement links TRBV19 to TRBJ1-2; 7 positions match TRBD1. The V gene's germline CDR1 is LNHDA and CDR2 SQIVND (reference sequence). This CDR3 is 14 amino acids long. V lost 9 bases and J lost 4; bases outside the gene matches: 11. This CDR3 is CASRPRDSVYGYTF. For the CDR3, the DNA is TGTGCCAGCAGGCCCCGGGACAGCGTCTATGGCTACACCTTC. Using reference TRBV19 and TRBJ1-2 for the parts outside the CDR3, the full variable domain is DGGITQSPKYLFRKEGQNVTLSCEQNLNHDAMYWYRQDPGQGLRLIYYSQIVNDFQKGDIAEGYSVSREKKESFPLTVTSAQKNPTAFYLCASRPRDSVYGYTFGSGTRLTVV.

The chain couples TRBV27 to TRBJ2-1; D may be TRBD2 (6 bases). Germline CDR1 reads MNHEY; CDR2 reads SMNVEV (reference sequence). The length of the CDR3 is 18 residues. V dropped 5 bases and J dropped 1 base, with 21 bases sitting between them. For the CDR3, the DNA is TGTGCCAGCAGTCATGACCTTCTACCCGGAGGGTCCTACAATGAGCAGTTCTTC. Translated, it gives CASSHDLLPGGSYNEQFF.

The rearrangement joins TRBV6-5 to TRBJ2-3, with 7 bases fitting TRBD2. V shed 4 bases, J shed 1 base, and the junction held 2 bases outside the gene matches. The CDR3 is 14 residues long. CDR1 MNHEY and CDR2 SVGAGI come from the germline V gene. The CDR3 spells CASSFAGGTDTQYF. CDR3 sequence (DNA): TGTGCCAGCAGTTTCGCGGGGGGCACAGATACGCAGTATTTT.

V usage is TRBV10-3 and J usage is TRBJ2-1; 10 nucleotides line up with TRBD1. The V segment lost 10 bases and the J segment 5 bases; nucleotides outside the gene matches: 8. Germline-derived CDR1 and CDR2 are ENHRY and SYGVKD. The CDR3 is made up of 14 amino acids. The CDR3, as DNA: TGTGCCAGTTGGGGGACAGGGGTCCACAATGAGCAGTTCTTC. As protein: CASWGTGVHNEQFF.

This chain connects TRBV6-1 to TRBJ2-5; 7 bases match TRBD1. The J call may be in error: the DNA end matches TRBJ2-7 better. CDR1 is MNHNS and CDR2 is SASEGT in the germline V gene. This CDR3 has 13 amino acids. The CDR3 protein is CASRGTASYEQYF. The CDR3 DNA reads TGTGCCAGCAGGGGGACAGCGTCCTACGAGCAGTACTTC.